This T cell receptor beta chain was profiled in a study of cytomegalovirus exposure and HLA in healthy donors. Germline V lookup: CDR1 MGHDK, CDR2 SYGVNS. The CDR3 totals 16 residues. V lost 6 bases, J lost 2 bases, and 8 bases stayed unmatched. The primer mix had 60 Vbeta and 13 Jbeta primers. Sequencing was performed with immunoSEQ multiplex PCR; in TCRdb, only in-frame clones are kept and a portion is missing. This table has roughly 160,000 clones, approximately 80% appearing once. This clonotype was obtained from a man in his late teens or twenties in good health and CMV-seropositive. Sequenced sample: PBMCs. The chain carries TRBV25-1 and TRBJ2-3; 10 bases map to TRBD2. CDR3 sequence: CASRTSGSFFTDTQYF. DNA for the CDR3: TGTGCCAGCAGGACTAGCGGGTCGTTCTTCACAGATACGCAGTATTTT. The full variable domain, rest sourced from reference TRBV25-1 and TRBJ2-3, is EADIYQTPRYLVIGTGKKITLECSQTMGHDKMYWYQQDPGMELHLIHYSYGVNSTEKGDLSSESTVSRIRTEHFPLTLESARPSHTSQYLCASRTSGSFFTDTQYFGPGTRLTVL.